This T cell receptor beta chain was sequenced for a study of CD8 T cells in Susac syndrome. Study-wide results and caveats: By the study's own acknowledgment, its TCR sequencing and HLA analysis included relatively few individuals.

From germline, CDR1 is MNHEY and CDR2 SMNVEV (reference sequence). This CDR3 has 13 residues. V was clipped by 6 bases and J by 7 bases, with 14 bases between them. An input of about 0.5 to 1 ug of RNA was subjected to reverse transcription using random hexamers. Across 54 Vbeta and 13 Jbeta, immunoSEQ multiplex PCR amplified TCR beta CDR3. TCRdb reanalysed the immunoSEQ multiplex PCR reads using MiXCR and keeps one entry per CDR3 protein. Here the sample spans under 150,000 distinct CDR3 sequences, 80% being singletons. A remark on this clonotype: Its antigen is still unknown.

Peripheral blood CD8+ and CD4+ T cells were profiled by TCR beta sequencing. Negative isolation was used for CD8+ and CD4+ T cells and FACS enrichment for TEMRA cells. The sample comprised CD8+ T cells from PBMCs. The receptor comes from a human donor with multiple sclerosis. The chain recombines TRBV27 with TRBJ2-3; D is undetermined. DNA of the CDR3: TGTGCCAGCAGGCGAAAGTCTGAAAATACGCAGTATTTT. Its translation: CASRRKSENTQYF.